A selection of T cell receptor beta chains follows, all from one sample in a study of blood T cell repertoires in COVID-19. The method was immunoSEQ multiplex PCR; TCRdb's version includes in-frame clones alone and lacks a portion of them. The data show about 490,000 clones, 70% to 90% seen once. Sample: peripheral blood. These receptors were taken from a human donor in a cohort sampled during active COVID-19. The CDR3 runs from the conserved cysteine through the conserved F or W. D genes are given only for firm matches. Clone size is shown for a subset of rows, as once, few, many or a class of expanded clone.

clone_size cdr3_length j_call d_call v_call cdr3_aa cdr3_nt
NA 18 TRBJ1-3 NA TRBV7-6 CASSPQGGRIVSGNTIYF TGTGCCAGCAGCCCCCAGGGAGGTAGAATCGTCTCTGGAAACACCATATATTTT
NA 15 TRBJ2-3 TRBD2 TRBV6-5 CASRGLAGGIHTQYF TGTGCCAGCAGGGGACTAGCGGGAGGCATTCATACGCAGTATTTT
NA 14 TRBJ2-7 NA TRBV10-2 CASSDSWSSYEQYF TGCGCCAGCAGTGACTCTTGGAGCTCCTACGAGCAGTACTTC
NA 17 TRBJ2-7 TRBD2 TRBV19 CASSIYASGASSYEQYF TGTGCCAGTAGTATCTATGCGAGCGGGGCCTCCTCCTACGAGCAGTACTTC
NA 14 TRBJ1-2 TRBD1 TRBV5-1 CASSSDRGHYGYTF TGCGCCAGCAGCTCTGACAGGGGCCATTATGGCTACACCTTC
NA 17 TRBJ2-7 TRBD2 TRBV27 CASSLGTSGRTVYEQYF TGTGCCAGCAGCCTTGGGACTAGCGGGCGCACCGTCTACGAGCAGTACTTC
NA 12 TRBJ1-4 NA TRBV15 CATRQPNEKLFF TGTGCCACCAGACAGCCTAATGAAAAACTGTTTTTT
NA 14 TRBJ1-6 NA TRBV30 CAWRRTADGSPLHF TGTGCCTGGCGGAGAACTGCCGACGGGTCACCCCTCCACTTT
few 14 TRBJ1-5 NA TRBV30 CAWGGGASNQPQHF TGTGCCTGGGGCGGGGGTGCGAGCAATCAGCCCCAGCATTTT
NA 13 TRBJ1-1 TRBD1 TRBV5-4 CASSQGQTTEAFF TGTGCCAGCAGCCAGGGACAGACCACTGAAGCTTTCTTT
NA 16 TRBJ2-4 TRBD2 TRBV27 CASSSLAGVRGNIQYF TGTGCCAGCAGTTCTCTAGCGGGAGTGAGGGGGAACATTCAGTACTTC
once 14 TRBJ2-3 NA TRBV7-3 CASSFLTRTDTQYF TGTGCCAGCAGCTTTCTCACACGCACAGATACGCAGTATTTT
NA 14 TRBJ1-3 TRBD1 TRBV19 CATLRDSSGNTIYF TGTGCCACACTCCGGGACAGCTCTGGAAACACCATATATTTT
NA 11 TRBJ1-2 NA TRBV20-1 CSAGVYSGYTF TGCAGTGCCGGGGTGTATTCTGGCTACACCTTC
NA 13 TRBJ1-6 TRBD1 TRBV5-1 CASSLTGNSPLHF TGCGCCAGCAGCCTGACAGGGAATTCACCCCTCCACTTT
NA 14 TRBJ2-7 TRBD2 TRBV10-1 CASSDREGAYEQYF TGCGCCAGCAGTGATCGGGAGGGGGCCTACGAGCAGTACTTC
NA 17 TRBJ1-3 TRBD1 TRBV25-1 CASSEYQGAYSGNTIYF TGTGCCAGCAGTGAATATCAGGGGGCTTACTCTGGAAACACCATATATTTT
NA 13 TRBJ1-6 NA TRBV28 CASRRPAIPGLHF TGTGCCAGCAGACGACCCGCCATTCCGGGCCTCCACTTT
NA 13 TRBJ2-5 NA TRBV10-3 CAISESPQETQYF TGTGCCATCAGTGAGTCCCCTCAAGAGACCCAGTACTTC
NA 14 TRBJ2-7 NA TRBV5-1 CASSFSTGNYEQYF TGCGCCAGCAGCTTTTCCACAGGGAATTACGAGCAGTACTTC
NA 14 TRBJ1-1 TRBD1 TRBV29-1 CSGRSGGMNTEAFF TGCAGCGGTAGGTCAGGGGGTATGAACACTGAAGCTTTCTTT
NA 15 TRBJ2-3 NA TRBV4-3 CASSQEGGDGDTQYF TGCGCCAGCAGCCAAGAGGGGGGAGACGGGGATACGCAGTATTTT
NA 14 TRBJ1-2 NA TRBV7-2 CASSPTPGVAGYTF TGTGCCAGCAGTCCGACACCCGGGGTGGCTGGCTACACCTTC
NA 16 TRBJ2-5 TRBD2 TRBV11-1 CASSPRLAGAQEIQYF TGTGCCAGCAGCCCGAGACTAGCGGGAGCCCAAGAGATCCAGTACTTC
NA 17 TRBJ1-4 NA TRBV30 CAWSVRGATTTNEKLFF TGTGCCTGGAGTGTCCGCGGTGCCACCACAACTAATGAAAAACTGTTTTTT
NA 16 TRBJ1-1 TRBD1 TRBV4-2 CASSSGTGLARTEAFF TGTGCCAGCAGCTCCGGGACAGGGTTGGCAAGGACTGAAGCTTTCTTT
NA 13 TRBJ1-2 TRBD1 TRBV19 CASSMGQGDGYTF TGTGCCAGTAGTATGGGACAGGGAGATGGCTACACCTTC
NA 14 TRBJ2-5 TRBD1 TRBV6-6 CASRPGGSQETQYF TGTGCCAGCAGACCAGGGGGTAGCCAAGAGACCCAGTACTTC
NA 17 TRBJ1-6 TRBD1 TRBV4-3 CASSQVFGTDKNSPLHF TGCGCCAGCAGCCAAGTCTTCGGGACAGATAAAAATTCACCCCTCCACTTT
NA 15 TRBJ2-3 TRBD2 TRBV11-3 CASSLGGGRADTQYF TGTGCCAGCAGCTTAGGGGGGGGTCGGGCAGATACGCAGTATTTT
NA 13 TRBJ1-2 NA TRBV27 CASSFVRGYGYTF TGTGCCAGCAGTTTCGTACGGGGCTATGGCTACACCTTC
NA 15 TRBJ2-7 NA TRBV19 CASSLQGSRFDEQYF TGTGCCAGTAGCCTGCAGGGGTCACGCTTCGACGAGCAGTACTTC
NA 12 TRBJ2-7 NA TRBV12-3/TRBV12-4 CASREQGYEQYF TGTGCCAGCAGGGAACAGGGCTACGAGCAGTACTTC
NA 17 TRBJ2-7 TRBD1 TRBV9 CASSARDRGLGSYEQYF TGTGCCAGCAGCGCCCGGGACAGGGGGCTGGGGTCCTACGAGCAGTACTTC
once 14 TRBJ2-1 TRBD1 TRBV10-3 CASHQGVVGDEQFF TGTGCCAGCCATCAGGGGGTTGTCGGGGATGAGCAGTTCTTC
NA 16 TRBJ1-4 NA TRBV4-1 CASSQEGRTEGEKLFF TGCGCCAGCAGCCAAGAGGGGCGGACAGAAGGCGAAAAACTGTTTTTT
NA 18 TRBJ1-5 TRBD1 TRBV19 CASSKSPLLGQSNQPQHF TGTGCCAGTAGTAAAAGTCCTCTTTTGGGACAGAGCAATCAGCCCCAGCATTTT
NA 13 TRBJ2-7 NA TRBV30 CAWSVQLHYEQYF TGTGCCTGGAGTGTTCAGTTACACTACGAGCAGTACTTC
NA 15 TRBJ1-2 NA TRBV6-5 CASTRGRIAGDGYTF TGTGCCAGCACTAGGGGTCGAATTGCTGGTGATGGCTACACCTTC
NA 13 TRBJ1-1 NA TRBV29-1 CSVTLTPNTEAFF TGCAGCGTCACACTGACACCGAACACTGAAGCTTTCTTT
NA 14 TRBJ1-2 NA TRBV5-6 CASSLIAAGRGYTF TGTGCCAGCAGCTTAATAGCGGCAGGGAGAGGCTACACCTTC
NA 15 TRBJ2-3 TRBD2 TRBV30 CAWSLAGEGTDTQYF TGTGCCTGGAGTTTAGCGGGAGAAGGGACAGATACGCAGTATTTT
NA 14 TRBJ2-2 NA TRBV30 CAWLRFRDAGELFF TGTGCCTGGCTTAGGTTCAGGGATGCCGGGGAGCTGTTTTTT
once 14 TRBJ1-2 TRBD1 TRBV2 CASSGDRGVGGYTF TGTGCCAGCAGTGGGGACAGGGGAGTAGGTGGCTACACCTTC
NA 13 TRBJ1-1 NA TRBV19 CASSIEPSTEAFF TGTGCCAGTAGTATAGAGCCGAGCACTGAAGCTTTCTTT
NA 18 TRBJ2-3 NA TRBV19 CASSPGRPSSAYSGTQYF TGTGCCAGTAGTCCCGGCAGGCCCTCTAGCGCCTATTCCGGCACGCAGTATTTT
NA 15 TRBJ2-5 TRBD2 TRBV18 CASSPPLAGDETQYF TGTGCCAGCTCACCACCGCTAGCGGGAGATGAGACCCAGTACTTC
few 15 TRBJ2-5 TRBD2 TRBV19 CASSAGLAGGETQYF TGTGCCAGTAGTGCCGGACTAGCGGGAGGAGAGACCCAGTACTTC
NA 12 TRBJ1-2 NA TRBV30 CAWSVRFYGYTF TGTGCCTGGAGTGTACGGTTCTATGGCTACACCTTC
NA 15 TRBJ2-5 TRBD1 TRBV4-1 CASSPLGQGQETQYF TGCGCCAGCAGCCCGTTGGGACAGGGACAAGAGACCCAGTACTTC
once 17 TRBJ1-1 NA TRBV9 CASSVAKGQGRQTEAFF TGTGCCAGCAGCGTAGCTAAAGGCCAGGGGCGCCAAACTGAAGCTTTCTTT